These 14 T cell receptor beta chains originate from one sample sequenced in a study of beta chain features in type 1 diabetes. What was sequenced were expressed TCRB transcripts, since all of the isolated RNA had been reverse transcribed. Only in-frame clones appear in the TCRdb table, and some are missing; sequencing was by immunoSEQ multiplex PCR. The sample records 360,000 or so clones, roughly a fifth being singletons. The sample consisted of naive CD4+ T cells from blood. The receptors stem from a woman younger than 30 in good health.

Concerning this clone itself: In the same sample, other DNA sequences code for this CDR3. The chain combines TRBV30 with TRBJ1-1; TRBD1 is a possible D gene (5 bases). V shed 1 base and J shed 2 bases, with 8 bases lying between them. CDR1 GTSNPN and CDR2 SVGIG come from the germline V gene (reference sequence). The CDR3 is 13 residues long. The DNA of the CDR3 is TGTGCCTGGAGTGGACAGACCAACACTGAAGCTTTCTTT. Translated, it gives CAWSGQTNTEAFF.

Only a few counts were recorded for this clone. This chain links TRBV28 with TRBJ2-3, with TRBD1 matching over 7 bases. The CDR3 has 14 amino acids. V lost 6 bases, J lost 4 bases, and 7 bases stayed unmatched. Germline V lookup: CDR1 MDHEN, CDR2 SYDVKM. This CDR3 is CASRAAGGPDTQYF. CDR3 nucleotide sequence: TGTGCCAGCAGGGCGGCAGGGGGACCAGATACGCAGTATTTT.

V is TRBV4-1 and J is TRBJ2-1; perhaps TRBD1 as D (6 bases). Per the germline V gene, CDR1 is MGHRA and CDR2 is YSYEKL. Trimming shortened V by 3 bases and J by 6 bases, and 21 bases separated the two germline ends. The CDR3 has 17 residues. The CDR3 reads CASSQVNRVGLRNEQFF. The CDR3 nucleotides read TGCGCCAGCAGCCAGGTAAACAGGGTTGGGCTCCGCAATGAGCAGTTCTTC.

This clone was observed a handful of times. The CDR3 bases are TGTGCCAGCAGCGTCCCACGAGGGCCCACCACCGGGGAGCTGTTTTTT. Protein: CASSVPRGPTTGELFF. The J gene is TRBJ2-2, the V gene TRBV7-9; TRBD2 might be the D (5 bases). The CDR3 loop spans 16 amino acids. Germline V CDR1 and CDR2: SEHNR, FQNEAQ (reference sequence). Trimming pared 5 bases from V and 4 bases from J, leaving 17 bases between.

The gene calls are TRBV7-6 and TRBJ2-2; TRBD1 aligns across 7 bases. CDR3 length: 18 residues. Germline CDR1 SGHVS, CDR2 FNYEAQ. The J segment lost 1 base and the V segment lost 5 bases, leaving 13 bases of the junction unmatched. The CDR3 region is CASSLKVWDRKNTGELFF. CDR3 DNA sequence: TGTGCCAGCAGCCTTAAGGTTTGGGACAGAAAGAACACCGGGGAGCTGTTTTTT.

The gene calls are TRBV9 and TRBJ2-1, with a weak D call TRBD2 (6 bases). This CDR3 is built from 15 residues. CDR1 and CDR2 from the germline V gene are SGDLS and YYNGEE. Trimming left V 3 bases short and J 5 bases short, with 15 bases between. DNA of the CDR3: TGTGCCAGCAGCGCTCAGACTAGGGGCAACAATGAGCAGTTCTTC. Translation gives CASSAQTRGNNEQFF.

This chain uses TRBV5-1 with TRBJ1-1; D might be TRBD1 (6 bases). Germline CDR1 and CDR2: SGHRS and YFSETQ. V dropped 0 bases and J dropped 10 bases, with 22 bases sitting between them. The CDR3 is 16 amino acids. CDR3 protein: CASSLESRTATSVAFF. As DNA, the CDR3 is TGCGCCAGCAGCTTGGAGAGTAGGACAGCTACTTCTGTAGCTTTCTTT.

This rearrangement joins TRBV30 to TRBJ2-7, with TRBD1 matching 11 bases. Per the germline V gene, CDR1 is GTSNPN and CDR2 is SVGIG (reference sequence). The CDR3 is 13 amino acids. V lost 8 bases and J lost 3; bases outside the gene matches: 6. The CDR3 bases are TGTGCCGGGGACGGGACAGGGGGCTACGAGCAGTACTTC. It is translated as CAGDGTGGYEQYF.

CDR3 nucleotides: TGCGCCAGCAGCTCGGAAAGGACAGACACTGAAGCTTTCTTT. Amino acids: CASSSERTDTEAFF. The chain carries TRBV5-1 and TRBJ1-1; a weak D match, TRBD1 (6 bases). V was pared by 3 bases and J by 3 bases, with 12 bases between. Germline assignment: CDR1 SGHRS and CDR2 YFSETQ. The CDR3 has 14 residues.

A few counts support this clone. V is TRBV4-1 and J is TRBJ2-4, with TRBD2 matching over 11 bases. The germline gives CDR1 MGHRA, CDR2 YSYEKL. The ends lost 1 base at V and 7 bases at J; junction bases unmatched: 9. The CDR3 is 17 amino acids. The CDR3 is CASSQGGASGRWNIQYF. The CDR3 DNA is TGCGCCAGCAGCCAAGGCGGGGCTAGCGGGAGGTGGAACATTCAGTACTTC.

This clone was seen a single time. The chain carries TRBV30 and TRBJ1-2; 7 positions agree with TRBD1. V gave up 2 bases and J gave up 5 bases; unmatched junction bases: 5. Germline V gene sequence: CDR1 GTSNPN, CDR2 SVGIG (reference sequence). The CDR3 runs to 13 residues. In nucleotides, the CDR3 is TGTGCCTGGAGTAGAGGGACAGTTTATGGCTACACCTTC. Amino acid sequence: CAWSRGTVYGYTF.

This sequence joins TRBV9 and TRBJ2-5; D is unclear. Germline V gene lookup returns CDR1 SGDLS and CDR2 YYNGEE. Trimming took off 3 bases at V and 3 bases at J, with 9 bases between the two ends. This CDR3 has 13 amino acids. CDR3 nucleotides: TGTGCCAGCAGCGGACCAGGTGAAGAGACCCAGTACTTC. Its protein is CASSGPGEETQYF.

This clone came up a few times. CDR3 residues: CASSAQDFSGNTIYF. The CDR3 nucleotides read TGTGCCAGTAGTGCGCAGGACTTCTCTGGAAACACCATATATTTT. V gene TRBV19 combines with J gene TRBJ1-3; no definite D call. Trimming took off 5 bases at V and 0 bases at J, with 11 bases between the two ends. This CDR3 is 15 amino acids long. In germline, CDR1 is LNHDA, CDR2 SQIVND (reference sequence).

The chain joins TRBV6-5 to TRBJ1-5; tentative D call: TRBD1 (5 bases). This CDR3 is built from 13 residues. CDR1 MNHEY and CDR2 SVGAGI come from the germline V gene. V was cut by 5 bases and J by 4 bases, with 9 bases left in between. CDR3 sequence (DNA): TGTGCCAGCAGTCGTCAGGGAAATCAGCCCCAGCATTTT. This encodes CASSRQGNQPQHF.